This T cell receptor (beta chain) was found in a study of identical twins. Study observations and caveats: Cord blood's abundant beta clonotypes had fewer insertions, unlike memory repertoires.

The V and J ends lost 5 bases and 2 bases, in that order; junction bases with no gene match: 5. The CDR3 contains 15 residues. From germline, CDR1 is SGHKS and CDR2 YYEKEE (reference sequence). A note on this clonotype: No antigen is known for it.

Each CDR3 protein gets one entry after TCRdb re-called the 5' RACE reads with MiXCR. This sample has roughly 750,000 distinct CDR3 sequences, with 21% found just once. Another study also made use of these data, one on T cells expressing NK-cell markers. That work contributes: With an anti-gamma-delta TCR antibody, sorting in several experiments was kept to alpha-beta TCR T cells.

The V call is TRBV5-5, the J call TRBJ2-7, with 12 positions matching TRBD2. The origin of this receptor is a woman between 18 and 30 years old in good health. Specimen: PBMCs. CDR3 DNA: TGTGCCAGCAGGCGGACTAGCGGGGACACCTACGAGCAGTACTTC. It yields the protein CASRRTSGDTYEQYF. Combining the CDR3 with reference TRBV5-5 and TRBJ2-7 gives the whole variable domain DAGVTQSPTHLIKTRGQQVTLRCSPISGHKSVSWYQQVLGQGPQFIFQYYEKEERGRGNFPDRFSARQFPNYSSELNVNALLLGDSALYLCASRRTSGDTYEQYFGPGTRLTVT.